Below, 6 T cell receptor beta chains from the same sample are listed, as sequenced in a study of blood T cells in healthy people across ages (dated by TCRdb to between 2014 and 2017). Library creation used 5' RACE. Sequencing relied on an Illumina HiSeq 2500. A second about 7 to 12 cycle PCR used a sample-barcoded 5' primer and a J-beta primer mix. The public reads were quality trimmed at Q25 with fastp and then assembled into clones with MiXCR by TCRdb, keeping productive beta chains. Each entry merges the rows of one CDR3 protein and shows their most common DNA and genes. Recorded for this sample are 790,000 or so distinct CDR3 sequences; approximately 53% of them occurred a single time. The ten most abundant clones make up 20% to 30% of the sample. The sample consisted of blood. These receptors were obtained from a man aged 40-55 years in good health.

The J gene is TRBJ1-2, the V gene TRBV6-2 or TRBV6-3, with D hard to call. The length of the CDR3 is 16 residues. V lost 6 bases and J lost 3, with 20 bases in between. Germline V gene sequence: CDR1 MNHEY, CDR2 SVGEGT. CDR3 loop: CASSFTPSTGYYGYTF. CDR3 nucleotides: TGTGCCAGCAGCTTCACACCTTCTACGGGGTACTATGGCTACACCTTC.

This sequence joins TRBV20-1 and TRBJ1-2; D is ambiguous. Germline V gives CDR1 DFQATT, CDR2 SNEGSKA (reference sequence). This CDR3 has 15 amino acids. V lost 3 bases to trimming and J lost 4 bases, with 18 bases between them. The CDR3 nucleotides are TGCAGTGCTAGGGATGATCTTGGCCAGTCCTATGGCTACACCTTC. Protein: CSARDDLGQSYGYTF.

This rearrangement joins TRBV20-1 to TRBJ1-2; D unclear. The CDR3 spans 14 residues. Germline V lookup: CDR1 DFQATT, CDR2 SNEGSKA (reference sequence). V lost 4 bases and J lost 4, with 16 bases in between. CDR3 residues: CSAKTLQKSYGYTF. CDR3 DNA sequence: TGCAGTGCTAAAACACTGCAGAAGAGCTATGGCTACACCTTC.

This clonotype showed up just once. The V call is TRBV5-1, the J call TRBJ2-5, with 13 bases fitting TRBD2. The germline gives CDR1 SGHRS, CDR2 YFSETQ. Trimming cost V 0 bases and J 2 bases; bases outside gene matches: 4. This CDR3 region has 17 residues. The DNA of the CDR3 is TGCGCCAGCAGCTTGGGACTAGCGGGGGGTCGTCAAGAGACCCAGTACTTC. Translated, it gives CASSLGLAGGRQETQYF. Full variable domain (missing parts from reference TRBV5-1 and TRBJ2-5): KAGVTQTPRYLIKTRGQQVTLSCSPISGHRSVSWYQQTPGQGLQFLFEYFSETQRNKGNFPGRFSGRQFSNSRSEMNVSTLELGDSALYLCASSLGLAGGRQETQYFGPGTRLLVL.

This clonotype was detected only once. The J gene is TRBJ2-1, the V gene TRBV13; 9 nucleotides align to TRBD2. The germline gives CDR1 PRHDT, CDR2 FYEKMQ (reference sequence). The length of the CDR3 is 15 residues. V was pared by 3 bases and J by 9 bases, with 9 bases of the junction left unmatched. For the CDR3, the DNA is TGTGCCAGCAGCTTCGGCGCGGGGGGGCTTCGTGAGCAGTTCTTC. It is translated as CASSFGAGGLREQFF.

This rearrangement joins TRBV10-3 to TRBJ2-1; TRBD2 matches at 9 bases. The V segment lost 4 bases and the J segment 7 bases; nucleotides outside the gene matches: 14. In germline, CDR1 is ENHRY, CDR2 SYGVKD. This CDR3 is 17 amino acids long. The CDR3 spells CAISAGNRGRAGNEQFF. The CDR3 DNA reads TGTGCCATCAGTGCTGGTAATCGCGGGAGGGCCGGGAATGAGCAGTTCTTC.